This T cell receptor beta chain was observed in a study of T-cell reconstitution after alpha-beta-depleted transplantation in children. Study observations and caveats: Alpha-beta T cells present about two months after transplant were reported to originate from several hundred expanded graft clones. Once a year had passed after transplant, T-cell counts and diversity came mostly from newly produced T cells.

Regarding this clonotype: Its antigen is currently unknown.

The CDR3 covers 15 residues. Trimming took off 3 bases at V and 1 base at J, with 13 bases between the two ends. Preparation of the TCRbeta library used unique molecular identifiers. TCRdb re-called the PCR reads with MiXCR, one entry per CDR3 protein. In the table there are 200,000 to 250,000 distinct CDR3 sequences, roughly 11% of which are singletons. Sequencing used PBMCs, obtained before TCRalphabeta/CD19-depleted stem cell transplant. The chain links TRBV12-3 or TRBV12-4 to TRBJ2-7, with a weak D call TRBD2 (5 bases). The TCR was taken from a child younger than two with acute myeloid leukemia, due to receive a stem cell transplant. DNA for the CDR3: TGTGCCAGCAGTTTTAATAGCGCCATTTCCTACGAGCAGTACTTC. This encodes CASSFNSAISYEQYF.